The 19 T cell receptor beta chains below all came from one sample that was sequenced in a study of T cells after yellow fever vaccination. In TCRdb, the 5' RACE reads were re-called with MiXCR into one record per CDR3 protein. Of approximately 580,000 distinct CDR3 sequences detected, approximately 16% appear once; the ten largest clones hold approximately 15%. Sequencing was performed on PBMCs, taken less than 6 days after the first yellow fever vaccination. The origin of the receptors is a man younger than 30 who received the YFV17D yellow fever vaccine.

This clonotype has more than one count but fewer than ten. The gene calls are TRBV4-1 and TRBJ1-4, with a weak D call TRBD1 (6 bases). V lost 2 bases and J lost 0, with 13 bases in between. The CDR3 runs to 17 residues. Germline V CDR1 and CDR2: MGHRA, YSYEKL. The CDR3 here is CASSQQQGGATNEKLFF. The CDR3 region has the DNA TGCGCCAGCAGCCAACAACAGGGCGGGGCAACTAATGAAAAACTGTTTTTT.

In this sample, this clonotype turned up a few times. V usage is TRBV7-2 and J usage is TRBJ2-3, with D uncertain. The CDR3 totals 13 residues. Trimming left V 3 bases short and J 2 bases short, with 6 bases between. From germline, CDR1 is SGHTA and CDR2 FQGNSA. For the CDR3, the DNA is TGTGCCAGCAGCTTGGTTTTCACAGATACGCAGTATTTT. It translates to CASSLVFTDTQYF.

The genes are TRBV20-1 and TRBJ1-6, with TRBD1 identical over 8 bases. CDR3 length: 16 amino acids. CDR1 DFQATT and CDR2 SNEGSKA come from the germline V gene (reference sequence). V gave up 3 bases and J gave up 8 bases; unmatched junction bases: 12. The CDR3 here is CSASSDRGRDDSPLHF. CDR3 bases: TGCAGTGCTAGTTCCGACAGGGGCCGGGATGATTCACCCCTCCACTTT.

The V gene is TRBV13, the J gene TRBJ2-2; 10 positions match TRBD1. The CDR3 is 15 amino acids. Trimming cost V 5 bases and J 7 bases; bases outside gene matches: 7. Germline V gene lookup returns CDR1 PRHDT and CDR2 FYEKMQ (reference sequence). The CDR3 region has the DNA TGTGCCAGCAGCCACCGGGACAGGGGAATCGGGGAGCTGTTTTTT. It codes for CASSHRDRGIGELFF.

This clonotype was seen just once. V and J are TRBV5-5 and TRBJ2-1; D is unclear. Trimming left V 8 bases short and J 8 bases short, with 20 bases between. The CDR3 length is 14 residues. Germline V gene data show CDR1 as SGHKS and CDR2 as YYEKEE (reference sequence). The CDR3 region is CARSPAVAAHEQFF. The CDR3 DNA reads as TGTGCCAGGAGCCCCGCTGTTGCGGCCCATGAGCAGTTCTTC.

This clonotype has a handful of counts. The chain uses TRBV9 and TRBJ2-3, with D perhaps matching TRBD2 (6 bases). The CDR3 has 14 residues. Looked up from germline, CDR1 is SGDLS and CDR2 is YYNGEE. V lost 0 bases and J lost 1, with 6 bases in between. CDR3 amino acids: CASSVERGTDTQYF. For the CDR3, the DNA is TGTGCCAGCAGCGTAGAGCGGGGCACAGATACGCAGTATTTT.

A few counts support this clonotype. The chain has TRBV4-1 and TRBJ1-5, with D unclear. V gave up 2 bases and J gave up 11 bases, with 10 bases separating them. CDR1 and CDR2 from the germline V gene are MGHRA and YSYEKL. The CDR3 covers 12 residues. The CDR3 region is CASSQNGLTQHF. The CDR3 DNA follows: TGCGCCAGCAGCCAAAACGGGTTGACCCAGCATTTT.

This sequence joins TRBV11-3 and TRBJ1-1; D gene ambiguous. CDR3 length: 13 residues. The V gene's germline CDR1 is SGHNT and CDR2 YENEEA. Deletions cut 3 bases from V and 6 bases from J, with 11 bases between. CDR3 loop: CASSFGRKAEAFF. The CDR3 DNA follows: TGTGCCAGCAGCTTCGGGAGGAAGGCTGAAGCTTTCTTT.

This clonotype has a handful of counts. This chain connects TRBV12-3 or TRBV12-4 to TRBJ2-7; no clear D. This CDR3 region has 15 residues. Trimming pared 0 bases from V and 3 bases from J, leaving 12 bases between. CDR3 region: CASSLAPEYDYEQYF. CDR3 bases: TGTGCCAGCAGTTTAGCGCCAGAGTACGACTACGAGCAGTACTTC.

This sequence joins TRBV6-2 or TRBV6-3 and TRBJ2-7; D is perhaps TRBD2 (6 bases). Trimming stripped 0 bases from V and 2 bases from J, with 8 bases between. Germline V CDR1 and CDR2: MNHEY, SVGEGT. This CDR3 is 14 amino acids long. The DNA for the CDR3 is TGTGCCAGCAGTTACTCGGGGGGAACCTACGAGCAGTACGTC. Translated: CASSYSGGTYEQYV.

This clonotype was seen a handful of times. The chain combines TRBV7-8 with TRBJ2-2; a possible D gene is TRBD1 (5 bases). Germline assignment: CDR1 SGHVS and CDR2 FQNEAQ. This CDR3 region has 16 residues. Trimming shortened V by 5 bases and J by 6 bases, and 19 bases separated the two germline ends. The CDR3 DNA follows: TGTGCCAGCAGCCCGCCTTCCCCAGGGTGGCCCGGGGAGCTGTTTTTT. Its translation is CASSPPSPGWPGELFF. Together with reference TRBV7-8 and TRBJ2-2, the CDR3 gives the full variable domain: GAGVSQSPRYKVAKRGQDVALRCDPISGHVSLFWYQQALGQGPEFLTYFQNEAQLDKSGLPSDRFFAERPEGSVSTLKIQRTQQEDSAVYLCASSPPSPGWPGELFFGEGSRLTVL.

This chain connects TRBV7-2 to TRBJ2-3; 8 bases agree with TRBD2. The CDR3 runs 15 residues. Trimming cost V 5 bases and J 7 bases; bases outside gene matches: 11. CDR1 and CDR2 (germline): SGHTA, FQGNSA. The CDR3 nucleotides are TGTGCCAGCAGCACCCCCAGCGGGGGCCACCATACGCAGTATTTT. Encoded protein: CASSTPSGGHHTQYF.

This clonotype was recorded a few times. The chain has TRBV7-8 and TRBJ2-7; 13 bases are shared with TRBD2. The germline V gene encodes CDR1 SGHVS and CDR2 FQNEAQ. The CDR3 covers 15 residues. V shed 5 bases, J shed 5 bases, and the junction held 6 bases outside the gene matches. The CDR3 sequence: CASSTGLAGENEQYF. As DNA, the CDR3 is TGTGCCAGCAGCACTGGACTAGCGGGGGAGAACGAGCAGTACTTC. The variable domain in full, completed from reference TRBV7-8 and TRBJ2-7, reads GAGVSQSPRYKVAKRGQDVALRCDPISGHVSLFWYQQALGQGPEFLTYFQNEAQLDKSGLPSDRFFAERPEGSVSTLKIQRTQQEDSAVYLCASSTGLAGENEQYFGPGTRLTVT.

The chain combines TRBV7-9 with TRBJ1-1; maybe TRBD1 (5 bases). The CDR3 is 15 residues long. CDR1 and CDR2 from the germline V gene are SEHNR and FQNEAQ (reference sequence). V was clipped by 4 bases and J by 3 bases, with 15 bases between them. The CDR3 sequence is CASSWGRPRDTEAFF. DNA for the CDR3: TGTGCCAGCAGCTGGGGACGGCCTCGGGACACTGAAGCTTTCTTT.

This clonotype was seen a few times. This rearrangement joins TRBV2 to TRBJ2-7; D gene ambiguous. Per the germline V gene, CDR1 is SNHLY and CDR2 is FYNNEI. CDR3 length: 11 residues. Trimming left V 2 bases short and J 5 bases short, with 4 bases between. Here the CDR3 reads CASSEFHEQYF. The CDR3 DNA is TGTGCCAGCAGTGAATTCCACGAGCAGTACTTC.

This clonotype was observed a handful of times. This chain joins TRBV7-6 and TRBJ2-1; TRBD1 might be the D (6 bases). V lost 1 base and J lost 8, with 18 bases in between. CDR3 length: 16 amino acids. Per germline, CDR1 SGHVS and CDR2 FNYEAQ. The CDR3 nucleotides read TGTGCCAGCAGCTTAGGCCGGGACACCCTCCTCCATGAGCAGTTCTTC. As protein: CASSLGRDTLLHEQFF.

With respect to this clonotype: A much larger clone sits a single nucleotide away, making a read error possible. The J gene is TRBJ1-1, the V gene TRBV7-9; D call uncertain. Germline CDR1 reads SEHNR; CDR2 reads FQNEAQ (reference sequence). V lost 3 bases and J 4 bases, leaving 6 bases between the germline ends. The CDR3 has 12 amino acids. The chain's CDR3 is CASSFGSTEAFF. CDR3 bases: TGTGCCAGCAGCTTTGGGAGCACTGAAGCTTTCTTT. The complete variable domain, with remaining parts taken from reference TRBV7-9 and TRBJ1-1, reads DTGVSQNPRHKITKRGQNVTFRCDPISEHNRLYWYRQTLGQGPEFLTYFQNEAQLEKSRLLSDRFSAERPKGSFSTLEIQRTEQGDSAMYLCASSFGSTEAFFGQGTRLTVV.

The chain uses TRBV4-3 and TRBJ1-6; D remains unclear. CDR1 and CDR2 from the germline V gene are LGHNA and YSLEER. CDR3 length: 13 residues. V lost 5 bases and J lost 9, with 11 bases in between. The CDR3 DNA reads as TGCGCCAGCAGCGCGGTGCTCGGTTCACCCCTCCACTTT. Protein sequence: CASSAVLGSPLHF.

This clonotype was observed a few times. This chain joins TRBV7-2 and TRBJ2-2; possible D gene TRBD2, 5 bases. The CDR3 consists of 16 residues. Germline CDR1 reads SGHTA; CDR2 reads FQGNSA. With 3 bases removed from V and 5 bases from J, the gap between germline ends came to 16 bases. CDR3 sequence: CASSFRTGKITGELFF. DNA of the CDR3: TGTGCCAGCAGCTTTCGGACGGGGAAGATTACCGGGGAGCTGTTTTTT.